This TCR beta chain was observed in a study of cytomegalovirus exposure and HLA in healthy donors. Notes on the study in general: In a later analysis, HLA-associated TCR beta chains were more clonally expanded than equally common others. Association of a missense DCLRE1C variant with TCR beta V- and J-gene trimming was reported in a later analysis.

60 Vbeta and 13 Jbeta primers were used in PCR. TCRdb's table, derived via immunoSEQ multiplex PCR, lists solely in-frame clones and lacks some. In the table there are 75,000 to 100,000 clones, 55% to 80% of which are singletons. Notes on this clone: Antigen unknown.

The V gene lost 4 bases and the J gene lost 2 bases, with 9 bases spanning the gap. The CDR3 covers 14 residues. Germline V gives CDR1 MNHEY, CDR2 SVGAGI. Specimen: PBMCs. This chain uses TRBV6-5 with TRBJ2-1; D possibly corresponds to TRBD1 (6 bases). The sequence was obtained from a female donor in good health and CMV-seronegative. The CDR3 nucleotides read TGTGCCAGCAGTTCTGGGACAACCTACAATGAGCAGTTCTTC. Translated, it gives CASSSGTTYNEQFF.